This T cell receptor beta chain was sequenced for a study of blood T cell repertoires in COVID-19. Study-level information: The United States, Italy and Spain supplied acute and convalescent COVID-19 samples. PBMCs, B-cell-depleted T cells, or T cells provided the cDNA or gDNA that made up the material.

The CDR3 consists of 15 residues. Germline CDR1 and CDR2: LNHDA and SQIVND (reference sequence). The V gene end was trimmed by 10 bases and the J gene end by 5 bases; junction bases not matched to a gene: 15. Generated by immunoSEQ multiplex PCR, the TCRdb table keeps only in-frame clones and is missing some. The profile covers more than 200,000 clones, with less than 90% appearing a single time and approximately 2% taken by the ten largest. The V gene is TRBV19, the J gene TRBJ2-7; TRBD1 agrees at 9 bases. Source material: peripheral blood. This receptor was identified in a man aged 25-45 years with active or convalescent COVID-19. CDR3 sequence: CATSWAGTGNNEQYF. The CDR3 DNA reads as TGTGCCACCTCTTGGGCCGGGACAGGGAACAACGAGCAGTACTTC.